The 18 T cell receptor beta chains below come from one sample, sequenced in a study of blood T cell repertoires in COVID-19. Libraries were prepared by immunoSEQ multiplex PCR; TCRdb keeps only in-frame clonotypes and omits some of them. The sample has hundreds of thousands of clones, approximately 90% seen once. Sequenced: PBMCs or T cells enriched from blood (not recorded which). The receptors originated from a woman aged 40-49 years who had recovered from COVID-19.

This clone has only a few counts. This sequence joins TRBV5-4 and TRBJ2-2, with D unclear. Trimming left V 2 bases short and J 5 bases short, with 7 bases between. Germline CDR1 and CDR2: SGHNT and YYREEE (reference sequence). The CDR3 is made up of 13 amino acids. The CDR3 loop reads CASSLTTTGELFF. DNA of the CDR3: TGTGCCAGCAGCTTAACTACAACCGGGGAGCTGTTTTTT.

V usage is TRBV6-5 and J usage is TRBJ1-5; a possible D gene is TRBD1 (5 bases). This CDR3 is 14 amino acids long. Germline CDR1 and CDR2: MNHEY and SVGAGI. The V gene lost 6 bases and the J gene lost 7 bases, with 16 bases spanning the gap. CDR3 residues: CASRVSSHRQPQHF. CDR3 coding DNA: TGTGCCAGCAGGGTGAGTAGCCACAGGCAGCCCCAGCATTTT.

This chain links TRBV28 with TRBJ2-5; TRBD2 agrees at 14 bases. The CDR3 consists of 16 residues. The germline V gene encodes CDR1 MDHEN and CDR2 SYDVKM. With 3 bases clipped from V and 5 bases from J, the junction kept 5 bases outside the gene matches. The CDR3 loop reads CASSLTSGGARETQYF. The CDR3, as DNA: TGTGCCAGCAGTTTGACTAGCGGGGGGGCCCGTGAGACCCAGTACTTC. Full variable domain (missing parts from reference TRBV28 and TRBJ2-5): DVKVTQSSRYLVKRTGEKVFLECVQDMDHENMFWYRQDPGLGLRLIYFSYDVKMKEKGDIPEGYSVSREKKERFSLILESASTNQTSMYLCASSLTSGGARETQYFGPGTRLLVL.

This clone has a handful of counts. The chain joins TRBV7-3 to TRBJ2-3; TRBD1 aligns across 9 bases. The junction had 4 bases not matched to a gene; V was cut back by 5 bases and J by 1 base. The CDR3 is 15 amino acids. Germline V gene lookup returns CDR1 SGHTA and CDR2 FQGTGA. The CDR3 loop is CASSVQGAGTDTQYF. CDR3 nucleotides: TGTGCCAGCAGCGTACAGGGGGCTGGCACAGATACGCAGTATTTT.

The chain has TRBV3-1 (or the pseudogene TRBV3-2) and TRBJ2-2; D might be TRBD1 (6 bases). The CDR3 length is 15 residues. Trimming pared 2 bases from V and 5 bases from J, leaving 12 bases between. CDR1 and CDR2 (germline): LGHDT, YNNKEL (reference sequence). This chain's CDR3 is CASSQTGRATGELFF. CDR3 coding DNA: TGTGCCAGCAGCCAAACAGGGCGGGCAACCGGGGAGCTGTTTTTT.

The chain couples TRBV7-9 to TRBJ1-1; no definite D call. The length of the CDR3 is 13 residues. Germline V lookup: CDR1 SEHNR, CDR2 FQNEAQ (reference sequence). V was pared by 5 bases and J by 3 bases, with 10 bases between. The CDR3 sequence is CASSVWSDTEAFF. CDR3 coding DNA: TGTGCCAGCAGCGTTTGGTCAGACACTGAAGCTTTCTTT.

The chain couples TRBV7-8 to TRBJ1-5; D unclear. The CDR3 runs to 13 residues. The germline gives CDR1 SGHVS, CDR2 FQNEAQ. V gave up 1 base and J gave up 5 bases, with 6 bases separating them. This CDR3 reads CASSLDSYQPQHF. Written as DNA, the CDR3 is TGTGCCAGCAGCTTAGATTCATATCAGCCCCAGCATTTT.

This chain links TRBV10-3 with TRBJ2-3; the match to TRBD2 covers 11 bases. The germline V gene has CDR1 ENHRY and CDR2 SYGVKD. The CDR3 covers 12 residues. V was clipped by 10 bases and J by 5 bases; unmatched bases: 2. CDR3 protein: CATLAGGDTQYF. The CDR3, as DNA: TGTGCCACCCTAGCGGGAGGAGATACGCAGTATTTT.

The V call is TRBV18, the J call TRBJ1-1, with D maybe TRBD1 (5 bases). Germline-derived CDR1 and CDR2 are KGHSH and LQKENI. V lost 8 bases, J lost 1 base, and 14 bases lay in between. This CDR3 is built from 14 residues. The DNA for the CDR3 is TGTGCCAGCACCCTTGGACATCAGAACACTGAAGCTTTCTTT. Translating it yields CASTLGHQNTEAFF. The complete variable domain, with remaining parts taken from reference TRBV18 and TRBJ1-1, reads NAGVMQNPRHLVRRRGQEARLRCSPMKGHSHVYWYRQLPEEGLKFMVYLQKENIIDESGMPKERFSAEFPKEGPSILRIQQVVRGDSAAYFCASTLGHQNTEAFFGQGTRLTVV.

The count of this clone is one. V is TRBV12-3 or TRBV12-4 and J is TRBJ1-5, with D perhaps TRBD1 (6 bases). The CDR3 contains 13 residues. V lost 5 bases and J lost 9, with 14 bases in between. In DNA, the CDR3 is TGTGCCAGCAGTACAGGGCCTCGGAGGCCCCAGCATTTT. Amino acids: CASSTGPRRPQHF.

The chain uses TRBV24-1 and TRBJ1-5; 7 bases align to TRBD1. There are 19 residues in the CDR3. The ends lost 6 bases at V and 0 bases at J; junction bases unmatched: 16. Germline V lookup: CDR1 KGHDR, CDR2 SFDVKD. DNA for the CDR3: TGTGCCACCAGTACCCGCGTAAGGGGGCCCGATTATAGCAATCAGCCCCAGCATTTT. This gives the protein CATSTRVRGPDYSNQPQHF.

V is TRBV27 and J is TRBJ2-2; no definite D call. The CDR3 totals 13 residues. The germline V gene has CDR1 MNHEY and CDR2 SMNVEV (reference sequence). V was clipped by 3 bases and J by 6 bases, with 8 bases between them. The CDR3 DNA reads TGTGCCAGCAGTTTGATCCGGGCCGGGGAGCTGTTTTTT. Translating gives CASSLIRAGELFF.

V and J are TRBV29-1 and TRBJ2-5; 7 nucleotides agree with TRBD1. This CDR3 has 13 amino acids. V was pared by 4 bases and J by 1 base, with 3 bases of the junction left unmatched. CDR1 and CDR2 (germline): SQVTM, ANQGSEA. The CDR3 sequence: CSVGRDSQETQYF. The CDR3 DNA reads as TGCAGCGTTGGCCGGGACAGCCAAGAGACCCAGTACTTC.

This sequence joins TRBV3-1 (or the pseudogene TRBV3-2) and TRBJ1-1; D is ambiguous. Trimming pared 4 bases from V and 3 bases from J, leaving 15 bases between. Germline CDR1 LGHDT, CDR2 YNNKEL (reference sequence). The CDR3 runs to 15 residues. The CDR3 protein is CASSLGGGPDTEAFF. CDR3 nucleotide sequence: TGTGCCAGCAGCCTCGGCGGAGGGCCGGACACTGAAGCTTTCTTT.

This clone has a single count. The chain links TRBV5-4 to TRBJ2-5; no definite D call. The V end lost 0 bases, the J end lost 3 bases, and 12 bases lay between the germline ends. Germline V gives CDR1 SGHNT, CDR2 YYREEE (reference sequence). The CDR3 contains 15 residues. CDR3 region: CASSLELAAKETQYF. The CDR3 DNA reads TGTGCCAGCAGCTTGGAACTCGCGGCCAAAGAGACCCAGTACTTC.

The chain has TRBV6-5 and TRBJ2-6; no reliable D call. The germline CDR1 and CDR2 sequences are MNHEY and SVGAGI. The ends were cut back, 2 bases at V and 4 bases at J, with 9 bases in the middle. This CDR3 is built from 15 residues. In DNA form, the CDR3 reads TGTGCCAGCAGTTACGAACTGAAAGGGGCCAACGTCCTGACTTTC. It is translated as CASSYELKGANVLTF.

Remarks on this clone: Distinct nucleotide sequences in the sample also encode this CDR3. The CDR3 is CASSLDRSSGNTIYF. CDR3 bases: TGTGCCAGCAGCTTAGACCGGTCCTCTGGAAACACCATATATTTT. The chain uses TRBV7-9 and TRBJ1-3, with unresolved D. The CDR3 length is 15 residues. V lost 1 base and J lost 0, with 7 bases in between. The germline V gene encodes CDR1 SEHNR and CDR2 FQNEAQ (reference sequence).

The table lists this clone with a few counts. The chain couples TRBV11-3 to TRBJ2-2, with TRBD1 identical over 7 bases. J gave up 7 bases and V 10 bases, and 15 bases lay outside the gene matches. Germline CDR1 and CDR2: SGHNT and YENEEA. The length of the CDR3 is 15 residues. DNA of the CDR3: TGTGCCACTCGAAAGCAGGGGGTAACGGTCGGGGAGCTGTTTTTT. Translation gives CATRKQGVTVGELFF. Using reference TRBV11-3 and TRBJ2-2 for the parts outside the CDR3, the full variable domain is EAGVVQSPRYKIIEKKQPVAFWCNPISGHNTLYWYLQNLGQGPELLIRYENEEAVDDSQLPKDRFSAERLKGVDSTLKIQPAELGDSAVYLCATRKQGVTVGELFFGEGSRLTVL.